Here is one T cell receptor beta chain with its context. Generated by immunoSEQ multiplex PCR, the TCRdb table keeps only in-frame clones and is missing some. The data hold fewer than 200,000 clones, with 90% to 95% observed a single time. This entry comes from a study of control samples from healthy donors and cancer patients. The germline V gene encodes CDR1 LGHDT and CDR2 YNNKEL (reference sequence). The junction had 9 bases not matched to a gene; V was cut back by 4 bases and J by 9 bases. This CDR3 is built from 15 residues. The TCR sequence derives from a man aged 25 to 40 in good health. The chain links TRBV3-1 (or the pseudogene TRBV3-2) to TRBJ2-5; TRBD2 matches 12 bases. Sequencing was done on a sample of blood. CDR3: CASSRGLAGRVAQYF. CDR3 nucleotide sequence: TGTGCCAGCAGCCGAGGACTAGCGGGACGCGTGGCCCAGTACTTC.